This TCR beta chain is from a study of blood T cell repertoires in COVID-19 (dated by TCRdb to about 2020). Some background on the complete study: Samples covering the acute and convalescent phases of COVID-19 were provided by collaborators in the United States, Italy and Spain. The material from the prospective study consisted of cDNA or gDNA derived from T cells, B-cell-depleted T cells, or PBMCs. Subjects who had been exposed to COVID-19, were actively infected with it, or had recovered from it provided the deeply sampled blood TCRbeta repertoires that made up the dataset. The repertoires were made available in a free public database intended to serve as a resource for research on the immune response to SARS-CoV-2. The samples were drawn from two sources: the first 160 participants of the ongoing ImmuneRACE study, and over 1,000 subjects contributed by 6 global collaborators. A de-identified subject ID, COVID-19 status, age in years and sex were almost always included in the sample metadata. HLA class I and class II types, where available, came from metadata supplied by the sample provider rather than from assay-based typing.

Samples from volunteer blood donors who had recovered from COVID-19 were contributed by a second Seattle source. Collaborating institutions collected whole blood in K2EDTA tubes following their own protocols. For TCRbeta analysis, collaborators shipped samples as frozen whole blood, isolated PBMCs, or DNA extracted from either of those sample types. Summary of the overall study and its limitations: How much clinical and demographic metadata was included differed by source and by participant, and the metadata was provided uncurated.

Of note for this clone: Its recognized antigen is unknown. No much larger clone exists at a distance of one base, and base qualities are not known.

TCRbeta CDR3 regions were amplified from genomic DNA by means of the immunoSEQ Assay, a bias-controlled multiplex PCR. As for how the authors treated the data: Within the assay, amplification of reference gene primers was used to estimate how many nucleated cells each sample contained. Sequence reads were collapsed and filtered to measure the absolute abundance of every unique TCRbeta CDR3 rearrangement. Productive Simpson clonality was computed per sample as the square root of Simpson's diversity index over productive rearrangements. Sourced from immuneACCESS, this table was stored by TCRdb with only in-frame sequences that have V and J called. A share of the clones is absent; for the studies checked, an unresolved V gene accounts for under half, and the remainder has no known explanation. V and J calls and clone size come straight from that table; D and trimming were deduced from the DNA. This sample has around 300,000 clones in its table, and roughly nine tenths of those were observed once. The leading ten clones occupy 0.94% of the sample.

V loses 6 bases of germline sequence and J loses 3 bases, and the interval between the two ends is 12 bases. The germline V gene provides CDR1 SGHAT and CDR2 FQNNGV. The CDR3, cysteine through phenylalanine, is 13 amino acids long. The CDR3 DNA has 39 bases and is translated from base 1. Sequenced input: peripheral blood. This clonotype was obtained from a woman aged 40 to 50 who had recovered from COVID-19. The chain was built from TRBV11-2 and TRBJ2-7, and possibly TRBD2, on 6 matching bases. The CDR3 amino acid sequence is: CASSSGAHYEQYF. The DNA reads TGTGCCAGCAGTTCGGGAGCCCACTACGAGCAGTACTTC.